Shown below are 32 T cell receptor beta chains from a single sample sequenced in a study of T cell responses to AZD1222 COVID-19 vaccine. The data were produced by immunoSEQ multiplex PCR, yet TCRdb's version contains in-frame clones alone and is incomplete. The sample lists under 110,000 clones; roughly 84% were seen once. Sequencing was performed on peripheral blood, taken on day 0 of AZD1222 vaccination. The origin of the receptors is an adult in good health.

V usage is TRBV24-1 and J usage is TRBJ1-1; 7 bases match TRBD1. Germline assignment: CDR1 KGHDR and CDR2 SFDVKD. The V gene end was trimmed by 10 bases and the J gene end by 6 bases; junction bases not matched to a gene: 10. This CDR3 is 13 amino acids long. CDR3: CATRDRQRPEAFF. The CDR3 DNA sequence: TGTGCCACTAGGGACAGACAGCGCCCTGAAGCTTTCTTT.

The rearrangement uses TRBV21-1 and TRBJ1-1; the D call TRBD1 from the table was never checked on the DNA. TRBV21-1 is termed a pseudogene. CDR3 length: 15 residues. CDR3 loop: CASSKKTTGNTEAFF. DNA of the CDR3: TGTGCCAGCAGCAAAAAAACGACAGGGAACACTGAAGCTTTCTTT.

The gene calls are TRBV3-1 (or the pseudogene TRBV3-2) and TRBJ2-5; 10 nucleotides align to TRBD2. The germline V gene encodes CDR1 LGHDT and CDR2 YNNKEL (reference sequence). Unmatched junction bases numbered 10, after V lost 7 bases and J lost 2 bases. The CDR3 is made up of 16 amino acids. CDR3 DNA: TGTGCCAGCAAGAACCCGGGACTAGCGACACAAGAGACCCAGTACTTC. Encoded protein: CASKNPGLATQETQYF.

This clone is a singleton in its sample. This chain uses TRBV10-1 with TRBJ1-2; maybe TRBD1 (6 bases). Germline CDR1 and CDR2: WNHNN and SYGVQD (reference sequence). The CDR3 is 14 residues long. V lost 0 bases and J 4 bases, leaving 9 bases between the germline ends. The CDR3 region is CASSESGTPYGYTF. As DNA, the CDR3 is TGCGCCAGCAGTGAGTCGGGGACACCCTATGGCTACACCTTC.

This clone was counted between two and nine times. The rearrangement uses TRBV5-1 and TRBJ2-7; possible D gene TRBD2, 6 bases. Between the trimmed V and J ends, which lost 6 bases and 4 bases, there was a span of 23 bases. The CDR3 sequence is 16 residues long. CDR1 and CDR2 from the germline V gene are SGHRS and YFSETQ. CDR3 in amino acids: CASTPGGLAESYEQYF. CDR3 bases: TGCGCCAGCACCCCCGGAGGGCTTGCAGAATCATACGAGCAGTACTTC. The full variable domain, completed using reference TRBV5-1 and TRBJ2-7, is KAGVTQTPRYLIKTRGQQVTLSCSPISGHRSVSWYQQTPGQGLQFLFEYFSETQRNKGNFPGRFSGRQFSNSRSEMNVSTLELGDSALYLCASTPGGLAESYEQYFGPGTRLTVT.

The chain recombines TRBV6-5 with TRBJ1-1, with D maybe TRBD1 (6 bases). The V and J ends lost 7 bases and 3 bases respectively, with 12 bases between them. This CDR3 spans 13 amino acids. CDR1 and CDR2 from the germline V gene are MNHEY and SVGAGI. The CDR3 sequence: CASTRTGHTEAFF. CDR3 coding DNA: TGTGCCAGCACCAGAACAGGGCACACTGAAGCTTTCTTT.

This rearrangement joins TRBV28 to TRBJ1-1; 9 bases map to TRBD1. This CDR3 region has 16 residues. The V segment lost 6 bases and the J segment 1 base; nucleotides outside the gene matches: 9. Germline V lookup: CDR1 MDHEN, CDR2 SYDVKM. Written as DNA, the CDR3 is TGTGCCAGCAGGGGGGGACAGGGACTTGAGAACACTGAAGCTTTCTTT. It translates to CASRGGQGLENTEAFF.

V gene TRBV4-2 combines with J gene TRBJ2-1; 10 bases line up with TRBD2. In germline, CDR1 is LGHNA, CDR2 YNFKEQ. Unmatched junction bases numbered 6, after V lost 4 bases and J lost 6 bases. The CDR3 extends over 15 amino acids. Written as DNA, the CDR3 is TGTGCCAGCAGCCTCGGACTAGCGGCAATCAATGAGCAGTTCTTC. The encoded protein is CASSLGLAAINEQFF.

This chain connects TRBV10-1 to TRBJ1-1; D not resolved. The V gene lost 5 bases and the J gene lost 0 bases, with 10 bases spanning the gap. There are 14 residues in the CDR3. In germline, CDR1 is WNHNN, CDR2 SYGVQD (reference sequence). This CDR3 reads CASSPSLMNTEAFF. The CDR3 DNA follows: TGCGCCAGCAGTCCCAGCCTAATGAACACTGAAGCTTTCTTT.

The rearrangement uses TRBV7-9 and TRBJ1-2; D gene ambiguous. The V and J ends lost 5 bases and 1 base respectively, with 11 bases between them. The germline V gene has CDR1 SEHNR and CDR2 FQNEAQ (reference sequence). This CDR3 region has 14 residues. In DNA form, the CDR3 reads TGTGCCAGCAGCCCCACAGTTCTTAACTATGGCTACACCTTC. This encodes CASSPTVLNYGYTF.

The V call is TRBV10-3, the J call TRBJ2-7, with 9 nucleotides matching TRBD1. The CDR3 contains 15 residues. Looked up from germline, CDR1 is ENHRY and CDR2 is SYGVKD. Unmatched junction bases numbered 4, after V lost 3 bases and J lost 1 base. CDR3 nucleotides: TGTGCCATCAGTGACTTGACAGGGGGGTCCTACGAGCAGTACTTC. Its protein product is CAISDLTGGSYEQYF.

The rearrangement links TRBV6-1 to TRBJ1-4, with D uncertain. Deletions cut 3 bases from V and 0 bases from J, with 5 bases between. The V gene's germline CDR1 is MNHNS and CDR2 SASEGT. The CDR3 has 14 residues. In DNA form, the CDR3 reads TGTGCCAGCAGTGAGGGTACAACTAATGAAAAACTGTTTTTT. It is translated as CASSEGTTNEKLFF.

This chain uses TRBV9 with TRBJ1-5; weak D call: TRBD1 (5 bases). CDR3 size: 16 residues. Germline assignment: CDR1 SGDLS and CDR2 YYNGEE. Trimming stripped 0 bases from V and 8 bases from J, with 18 bases between. This chain's CDR3 is CASSVGSGRGREPQHF. For the CDR3, the DNA is TGTGCCAGCAGCGTAGGGTCGGGGAGGGGAAGGGAGCCCCAGCATTTT.

This rearrangement joins TRBV9 to TRBJ1-1; possible D gene TRBD1, 6 bases. V lost 0 bases to trimming and J lost 4 bases, with 13 bases between them. The CDR3 totals 15 residues. The germline gives CDR1 SGDLS, CDR2 YYNGEE. Here the CDR3 reads CASSVGWQGFTEAFF. Written as DNA, the CDR3 is TGTGCCAGCAGCGTAGGTTGGCAGGGGTTCACTGAAGCTTTCTTT.

V is TRBV6-5 and J is TRBJ1-4; 8 positions match TRBD1. CDR1 and CDR2 from the germline V gene are MNHEY and SVGAGI. V shed 6 bases and J 7 bases; nucleotides not matched to a gene: 7. The CDR3 loop spans 14 amino acids. Here the CDR3 reads CASRQGVVGEKLFF. In DNA, the CDR3 is TGTGCCAGCAGACAGGGGGTGGTAGGTGAAAAACTGTTTTTT.

The V gene is TRBV5-1, the J gene TRBJ2-3; unclear D gene. The CDR3 contains 14 residues. V dropped 4 bases and J dropped 0 bases, with 9 bases sitting between them. From germline, CDR1 is SGHRS and CDR2 YFSETQ. The CDR3 DNA sequence: TGCGCCAGCAGCCCCTCAAGTAGCACAGATACGCAGTATTTT. It is translated as CASSPSSSTDTQYF.

The rearrangement uses TRBV5-1 and TRBJ2-5; 9 nucleotides match TRBD1. The CDR3 extends over 14 amino acids. Germline trimming cut 4 bases from V and 5 bases from J; bases unmatched to any gene: 6. Germline CDR1 and CDR2: SGHRS and YFSETQ. DNA of the CDR3: TGCGCCAGCAGCCCGACAGGGGGTGGTGAGACCCAGTACTTC. This gives the protein CASSPTGGGETQYF.

The chain couples TRBV18 to TRBJ1-3, with D perhaps TRBD1 (5 bases). CDR1 is KGHSH, CDR2 LQKENI, per germline. The CDR3 has 13 amino acids. The V and J ends lost 5 bases and 6 bases respectively, with 11 bases between them. CDR3 loop: CASSSGTVNTIYF. The CDR3 DNA is TGTGCCAGCTCATCCGGGACGGTAAACACCATATATTTT.

The chain combines TRBV6-1 with TRBJ2-2; 9 bases line up with TRBD2. The V gene's germline CDR1 is MNHNS and CDR2 SASEGT. The V and J ends lost 0 bases and 10 bases, in that order; junction bases with no gene match: 9. This CDR3 region has 16 residues. This chain's CDR3 is CASSEAIVAGVTELFF. DNA for the CDR3: TGTGCCAGCAGTGAAGCGATCGTAGCGGGAGTTACGGAGCTGTTTTTT.

The chain combines TRBV7-9 with TRBJ1-4; 8 bases map to TRBD1. CDR1 SEHNR and CDR2 FQNEAQ come from the germline V gene (reference sequence). The CDR3 has 15 amino acids. J lost 8 bases, V lost 5 bases, and 10 bases had no gene match. Written as DNA, the CDR3 is TGTGCCAGCAGCCCAGGGGGCGCGATTCGGGAAAAACTGTTTTTT. Protein product: CASSPGGAIREKLFF.

This rearrangement joins TRBV28 to TRBJ2-1; 13 bases are shared with TRBD2. This CDR3 spans 17 amino acids. Per the germline V gene, CDR1 is MDHEN and CDR2 is SYDVKM. Trimming removed 4 bases from V and 7 bases from J; junction bases left unmatched: 10. The chain's CDR3 is CASSSQTWTSGRNEQFF. DNA for the CDR3: TGTGCCAGCAGTTCCCAAACCTGGACTAGCGGGAGAAATGAGCAGTTCTTC.

The V call is TRBV11-3, the J call TRBJ2-7; perhaps TRBD2 as D (5 bases). Trimming stripped 1 base from V and 3 bases from J, with 22 bases between. Germline V gene data show CDR1 as SGHNT and CDR2 as YENEEA. This CDR3 spans 18 amino acids. The CDR3 sequence: CASSLADGRYAPCYEQYF. In DNA, the CDR3 is TGTGCCAGCAGCTTAGCAGATGGGAGATACGCCCCATGCTACGAGCAGTACTTC.

This sequence joins TRBV28 and TRBJ1-5; the D is unclear. The CDR3 is 10 residues long. Germline V gives CDR1 MDHEN, CDR2 SYDVKM. V was pared by 10 bases and J by 8 bases, with 9 bases between. CDR3 loop: CATSGKPQHF. DNA of the CDR3: TGTGCCACTTCGGGGAAGCCCCAGCATTTT.

The CDR3 protein is CASSYRRLAGQSYEQYF. Here the CDR3 DNA reads TGTGCCAGCAGTTACCGTCGACTAGCGGGCCAATCCTACGAGCAGTACTTC. This chain joins TRBV6-2 or TRBV6-3 and TRBJ2-7, with 10 bases aligning to TRBD2. Germline CDR1 and CDR2: MNHEY and SVGEGT. The trim removed 2 bases at V and 1 base at J, leaving 8 bases unmatched. The CDR3 sequence is 17 residues long.

This clone has only one observation. V gene TRBV27 combines with J gene TRBJ1-1, with a weak D call TRBD1 (6 bases). Germline V gene lookup returns CDR1 MNHEY and CDR2 SMNVEV (reference sequence). This CDR3 comprises 12 residues. CDR3 in amino acids: CAVGGRRTEAFF. Here the CDR3 DNA reads TGTGCAGTGGGGGGGCGAAGAACTGAAGCTTTCTTT.

V is TRBV3-1 (or the pseudogene TRBV3-2) and J is TRBJ2-2; the D gene is possibly TRBD2 (6 bases). This CDR3 has 17 amino acids. The V end was cut by 1 base, the J end by 7 bases, with 19 bases between. Germline CDR1 and CDR2: LGHDT and YNNKEL (reference sequence). The CDR3: CASSQVRTSGVSGELFF. CDR3 nucleotides: TGTGCCAGCAGCCAAGTGCGGACCTCGGGAGTAAGCGGGGAGCTGTTTTTT.

The chain recombines TRBV5-1 with TRBJ1-4; possible D gene TRBD1, 5 bases. Looked up from germline, CDR1 is SGHRS and CDR2 is YFSETQ. This CDR3 region has 18 residues. V lost 3 bases and J lost 6, with 24 bases in between. CDR3 nucleotide sequence: TGCGCCAGCAGCTCCCGGGACTTGGGCTCCAGGGAGGATGAAAAACTGTTTTTT. It codes for CASSSRDLGSREDEKLFF.

The J gene is TRBJ1-2, the V gene TRBV5-1; 10 bases match TRBD1. Germline V gene lookup returns CDR1 SGHRS and CDR2 YFSETQ. This CDR3 has 14 amino acids. Trimming cost V 4 bases and J 4 bases; bases outside gene matches: 4. CDR3 in amino acids: CASSTGQGSYGYTF. CDR3 nucleotide sequence: TGCGCCAGCAGCACGGGACAGGGGAGCTATGGCTACACCTTC. Using reference TRBV5-1 and TRBJ1-2 for the parts outside the CDR3, the full variable domain is KAGVTQTPRYLIKTRGQQVTLSCSPISGHRSVSWYQQTPGQGLQFLFEYFSETQRNKGNFPGRFSGRQFSNSRSEMNVSTLELGDSALYLCASSTGQGSYGYTFGSGTRLTVV.

The V call is TRBV23-1, the J call TRBJ2-2, with 9 bases aligning to TRBD1. TRBV23-1 qualifies as an ORF whose function is uncertain. V was pared by 8 bases and J by 5 bases, with 15 bases of the junction left unmatched. The CDR3 is 17 residues long. The CDR3 sequence: CASEGRTGTGKTGELFF. The DNA of the CDR3 is TGCGCCAGCGAAGGGCGCACTGGGACAGGGAAAACCGGGGAGCTGTTTTTT.

This rearrangement joins TRBV10-3 to TRBJ1-4; D unresolved. There are 15 residues in the CDR3. The V and J ends lost 3 bases and 0 bases respectively, with 8 bases between them. The germline V gene has CDR1 ENHRY and CDR2 SYGVKD. CDR3 sequence (DNA): TGTGCCATCAGTGATCCGGCAGCAACTAATGAAAAACTGTTTTTT. Its translation is CAISDPAATNEKLFF.

CDR3 sequence: CASSYQSGRFVAYNEQFF. The CDR3 DNA follows: TGTGCCAGCAGTTATCAATCAGGGAGATTTGTAGCCTACAATGAGCAGTTCTTC. The V and J genes are TRBV27 and TRBJ2-1; the D call may be TRBD1 or TRBD2 (5 bases each). The V end was cut by 4 bases, the J end by 2 bases, with 21 bases between. This CDR3 region has 18 residues. CDR1 and CDR2 from the germline V gene are MNHEY and SMNVEV (reference sequence).

V and J are TRBV6-1 and TRBJ1-1; D uncertain. With 3 bases removed from V and 11 bases from J, the gap between germline ends came to 7 bases. The CDR3 has 10 amino acids. Germline V gene lookup returns CDR1 MNHNS and CDR2 SASEGT. CDR3 coding DNA: TGTGCCAGCAGTGAGGGTTCGGCTTTCTTT. This gives the protein CASSEGSAFF.